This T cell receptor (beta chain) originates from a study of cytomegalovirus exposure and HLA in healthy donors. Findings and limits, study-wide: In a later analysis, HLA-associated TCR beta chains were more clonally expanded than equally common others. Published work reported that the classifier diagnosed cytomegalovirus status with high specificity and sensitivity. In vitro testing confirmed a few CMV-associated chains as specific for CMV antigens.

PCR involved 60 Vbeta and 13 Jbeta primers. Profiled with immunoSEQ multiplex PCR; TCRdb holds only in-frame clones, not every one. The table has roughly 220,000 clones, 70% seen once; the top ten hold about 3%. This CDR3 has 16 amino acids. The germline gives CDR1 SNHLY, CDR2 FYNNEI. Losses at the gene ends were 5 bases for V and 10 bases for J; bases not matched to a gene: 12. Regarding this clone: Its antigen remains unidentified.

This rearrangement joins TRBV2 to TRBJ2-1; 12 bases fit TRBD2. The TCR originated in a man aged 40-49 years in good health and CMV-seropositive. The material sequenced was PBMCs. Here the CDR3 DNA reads TGTGCCAGCAGTCCCTCCCCTAGCGGGGGGGCCAAAGAGCAGTTCTTC. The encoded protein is CASSPSPSGGAKEQFF.